The clone carrying this T cell receptor beta chain was seen just once. Its antigen remains unidentified. The data belong to a study of radiation and T cells in renal cell carcinoma. Time point described: blood 4 weeks post-SBRT, at nephrectomy. Treatment specified: 15 Gy SBRT to primary tumor, nephrectomy 4 weeks later. Nephrectomy followed 15 Gy stereotactic body radiation by 4 weeks. The tumor was a clear cell renal cell carcinoma. TCRdb keeps only in-frame clones here, not all; method: immunoSEQ multiplex PCR. This table has about 40,000 clones, roughly 80% appearing once. The CDR3 contains 14 residues. Germline trimming cut 3 bases from V and 3 bases from J; bases unmatched to any gene: 5. Germline CDR1 reads SGHTA; CDR2 reads FQGNSA. Findings and caveats of the study: Without pretreatment biopsies, baseline tumor clonotype presence was undetermined. From baseline, blood top tumor clonotypes peaked at 2 weeks post-radiation.

The chain recombines TRBV7-2 with TRBJ2-7, with TRBD1 matching over 7 bases. The material was blood, obtained from a patient whose treatment included radiotherapy and nephrectomy. The clonotype originates from a woman in her seventies with renal cell carcinoma. CDR3 in amino acids: CASSLGPGGYEQYF. The CDR3 DNA reads TGTGCCAGCAGCTTGGGTCCAGGGGGCTACGAGCAGTACTTC.